The 28 T cell receptor beta chains in this list originate from one sample, sequenced in a study of T-cell reconstitution after alpha-beta-depleted transplantation in children. TCRbeta library preparation incorporated unique molecular identifiers. MiXCR, applied by TCRdb to the PCR reads, yields one record per CDR3 protein. The sample has a few hundred thousand distinct CDR3 sequences, 13% seen once. This specimen consisted of PBMCs, mostly from graft donor cells, obtained 360 days after TCRalphabeta/CD19-depleted stem cell transplant. Receptors originate from a male patient between 10 and 17 years old who had a stem cell transplant for acute myeloid leukemia, so the T cells may come from the graft donor.

The rearrangement joins TRBV20-1 to TRBJ2-7; D might be TRBD2 (6 bases). The CDR3 totals 15 residues. Germline V lookup: CDR1 DFQATT, CDR2 SNEGSKA (reference sequence). The V gene lost 2 bases and the J gene lost 3 bases, with 17 bases spanning the gap. CDR3 DNA: TGCAGTGCTAGACTACCGGGACTCGTGGTCTACGAGCAGTACTTC. This codes for CSARLPGLVVYEQYF.

The CDR3 DNA follows: TGTGCCAGCAGTACGGCCAAGGGGAGAACCAACACTGAAGCTTTCTTT. Its translation: CASSTAKGRTNTEAFF. The chain has TRBV6-1 and TRBJ1-1; maybe TRBD1 (5 bases). There are 16 residues in the CDR3. V was cut by 5 bases and J by 2 bases, with 18 bases left in between. CDR1 and CDR2 from the germline V gene are MNHNS and SASEGT.

The chain couples TRBV9 to TRBJ2-7, with 8 bases lining up with TRBD1. Unmatched junction bases numbered 8, after V lost 3 bases and J lost 0 bases. CDR3 size: 16 residues. Germline lookup yields CDR1 SGDLS and CDR2 YYNGEE. The CDR3 DNA is TGTGCCAGCAGCGACGGCCGGGACAGGTTCTCCTACGAGCAGTACTTC. It specifies CASSDGRDRFSYEQYF.

The V and J genes are TRBV12-3 or TRBV12-4 and TRBJ2-6; TRBD2 is a possible D gene (5 bases). V lost 4 bases, J lost 2 bases, and 12 bases lay in between. This CDR3 is 16 amino acids long. The CDR3 spells CASSSLVGAGANVLTF. The CDR3 DNA reads TGTGCCAGCAGTTCCCTAGTCGGGGCTGGGGCCAACGTCCTGACTTTC.

The chain carries TRBV15 and TRBJ2-2; maybe TRBD2 (5 bases). The V gene's germline CDR1 is LNHNV and CDR2 YYDKDF (reference sequence). This CDR3 has 16 residues. Deletions cut 1 base from V and 5 bases from J, with 14 bases between. The CDR3, as DNA: TGTGCCACCAGCAGAGTAGGAGGCATGGGGACCGGGGAGCTGTTTTTT. This codes for CATSRVGGMGTGELFF.

The chain has TRBV7-3 and TRBJ2-7; 7 bases are a match to TRBD2. The CDR3 loop spans 14 amino acids. V was clipped by 2 bases and J by 2 bases; unmatched bases: 3. CDR1 and CDR2 (germline): SGHTA, FQGTGA. The DNA of the CDR3 is TGTGCCAGCAGCTTACGGGGGAGGGCCTACGAGCAGTACTTC. Translated: CASSLRGRAYEQYF.

This clonotype was counted ten times or more. V is TRBV5-1 and J is TRBJ2-4, with D possibly being TRBD2 (5 bases). The V gene's germline CDR1 is SGHRS and CDR2 YFSETQ. V lost 4 bases, J lost 0 bases, and 14 bases lay in between. The CDR3 extends over 16 amino acids. The CDR3 DNA reads as TGCGCCAGCAGCCGGGAAGCGGACCTAGCCAAAAACATTCAGTACTTC. This codes for CASSREADLAKNIQYF.

The sample holds a few counts of this clonotype. The V gene is TRBV10-3, the J gene TRBJ2-3; D perhaps matches TRBD1 (5 bases). This CDR3 region has 16 residues. Trimming left V 3 bases short and J 2 bases short, with 15 bases between. CDR1 is ENHRY and CDR2 is SYGVKD in the germline V gene. CDR3 region: CAISDPLKGYTDTQYF. The CDR3 coding sequence is TGTGCCATCAGTGACCCCCTTAAGGGGTACACAGATACGCAGTATTTT.

The chain uses TRBV7-2 and TRBJ2-7; tentatively, D is TRBD1 (6 bases). The length of the CDR3 is 13 residues. Trimming took 5 bases from V and 5 from J, leaving 13 bases between them. From germline, CDR1 is SGHTA and CDR2 FQGNSA. The CDR3 DNA is TGTGCCAGCAGCGGAAGACAGGTTAACGAGCAGTACTTC. Amino acids: CASSGRQVNEQYF.

This rearrangement joins TRBV5-1 to TRBJ2-1; 7 nucleotides agree with TRBD2. The CDR3 sequence is 17 residues long. Germline V gene data show CDR1 as SGHRS and CDR2 as YFSETQ. The trim removed 3 bases at V and 1 base at J, leaving 10 bases unmatched. This CDR3 is CASSSRTSPASYNEQFF. CDR3 coding DNA: TGCGCCAGCAGCTCGCGGACTAGTCCGGCTTCCTACAATGAGCAGTTCTTC.

V usage is TRBV7-8 and J usage is TRBJ2-1; TRBD1 aligns across 11 bases. V was pared by 6 bases and J by 4 bases, with 5 bases of the junction left unmatched. The CDR3 runs 15 residues. CDR1 is SGHVS, CDR2 FQNEAQ, per germline. This CDR3 is CASRTGTGGYNEQFF. The CDR3 nucleotides read TGTGCCAGCAGGACCGGGACAGGGGGGTACAATGAGCAGTTCTTC.

This clonotype was picked up a small number of times. The chain couples TRBV7-8 to TRBJ2-2; no definite D call. This CDR3 has 13 residues. Trimming removed 5 bases at V and 7 bases at J, with 11 bases between. The germline gives CDR1 SGHVS, CDR2 FQNEAQ. The CDR3 nucleotides read TGTGCCAGCAGCCCACATTTTCACGGGGAGCTGTTTTTT. Translated: CASSPHFHGELFF.

This clonotype was observed a few times. The chain combines TRBV5-1 with TRBJ2-7, with TRBD1 as a possible D gene (6 bases). Germline V gives CDR1 SGHRS, CDR2 YFSETQ. This CDR3 spans 16 amino acids. Trimming removed 0 bases at V and 4 bases at J, with 17 bases between. CDR3 residues: CASSLAGSQGHYEQYF. CDR3 nucleotides: TGCGCCAGCAGCTTGGCCGGTAGTCAGGGGCATTACGAGCAGTACTTC.

This clonotype came up many times. J is TRBJ2-2 and V is TRBV19; D ambiguous. Per the germline V gene, CDR1 is LNHDA and CDR2 is SQIVND (reference sequence). Trimming removed 8 bases at V and 1 base at J, with 14 bases between. This CDR3 contains 15 residues. The CDR3 spells CASSLRTQNTGELFF. For the CDR3, the DNA is TGTGCCAGTTCTTTAAGGACCCAGAACACCGGGGAGCTGTTTTTT.

This chain connects TRBV12-3 or TRBV12-4 to TRBJ2-2; possibly TRBD2 for D (5 bases). V shed 3 bases and J shed 5 bases, with 19 bases lying between them. The CDR3 has 17 residues. The chain's CDR3 is CASSFSGGGGRTGELFF. The CDR3 DNA follows: TGTGCCAGCAGTTTTTCTGGAGGAGGAGGAAGAACCGGGGAGCTGTTTTTT.

This clonotype was seen more than once but under ten times. The chain uses TRBV20-1 and TRBJ2-1; TRBD2 matches at 10 bases. Unmatched junction bases numbered 8, after V lost 3 bases and J lost 0 bases. The CDR3 runs to 17 residues. CDR1 is DFQATT and CDR2 is SNEGSKA in the germline V gene (reference sequence). CDR3: CSASNVLAGSSYNEQFF. In DNA, the CDR3 is TGCAGTGCTAGTAATGTACTAGCGGGAAGCTCCTACAATGAGCAGTTCTTC.

For the CDR3, the DNA is TGTGCCAGCAGCGTAGTCGGGGGCCACGAGCAGTACTTC. Translation: CASSVVGGHEQYF. V is TRBV9 and J is TRBJ2-7; D possibly matches TRBD1 or TRBD2 (6 bases each). This CDR3 region has 13 residues. Germline CDR1 reads SGDLS; CDR2 reads YYNGEE. Deletions cut 0 bases from V and 5 bases from J, with 9 bases between.

The sample holds a few counts of this clonotype. The V gene is TRBV20-1, the J gene TRBJ2-5; TRBD2 aligns across 10 bases. V trimming: 0 bases; J trimming: 2 bases; junction bases outside the gene matches: 3. The germline V gene has CDR1 DFQATT and CDR2 SNEGSKA (reference sequence). This CDR3 is built from 15 residues. The CDR3 here is CSARDRTSGQETQYF. Here the CDR3 DNA reads TGCAGTGCTAGAGATCGGACTAGCGGACAAGAGACCCAGTACTTC.

This chain connects TRBV29-1 to TRBJ1-6; TRBD1 matches at 9 bases. The CDR3 loop spans 14 amino acids. Germline V lookup: CDR1 SQVTM, CDR2 ANQGSEA. J gave up 10 bases and V 6 bases, and 10 bases lay outside the gene matches. The DNA for the CDR3 is TGCAGCGTCGCGACCGGGACAGGGCGATCACCCCTCCACTTT. It is translated as CSVATGTGRSPLHF. Full variable domain (outside the CDR3, taken from reference TRBV29-1 and TRBJ1-6): SAVISQKPSRDICQRGTSLTIQCQVDSQVTMMFWYRQQPGQSLTLIATANQGSEATYESGFVIDKFPISRPNLTFSTLTVSNMSPEDSSIYLCSVATGTGRSPLHFGNGTRLTVT.

Many counts were recorded for this clonotype. The chain links TRBV12-3 or TRBV12-4 to TRBJ2-1; D gene uncertain. Trimming removed 5 bases from V and 9 bases from J, with 17 bases in between. The length of the CDR3 is 14 residues. The CDR3 nucleotides are TGTGCCAGCAGTCATCCCGGTACTCCGAGTGAGCAGTTCTTC. Its protein product is CASSHPGTPSEQFF.

This clonotype appeared a single time. This chain uses TRBV20-1 with TRBJ2-1; unclear D gene. With 3 bases removed from V and 6 bases from J, the gap between germline ends came to 15 bases. The length of the CDR3 is 14 residues. Looked up from germline, CDR1 is DFQATT and CDR2 is SNEGSKA (reference sequence). Here the CDR3 DNA reads TGCAGTGCTAGCGGGCAGAGGCGGTCCAATGAGCAGTTCTTC. Protein product: CSASGQRRSNEQFF.

V and J are TRBV4-3 and TRBJ2-7; D uncertain. The CDR3 loop spans 16 amino acids. Between the trimmed V and J ends, which lost 0 bases and 2 bases, there was a span of 14 bases. Per germline, CDR1 LGHNA and CDR2 YSLEER. This CDR3 is CASSQDFPGFTYEQYF. Here the CDR3 DNA reads TGCGCCAGCAGCCAAGATTTTCCTGGGTTTACCTACGAGCAGTACTTC.

In its sample, this clonotype was seen many times. The chain employs TRBV7-9 and TRBJ2-7; TRBD1 matches 8 bases. Germline CDR1 reads SEHNR; CDR2 reads FQNEAQ (reference sequence). The CDR3 runs to 14 residues. The V and J ends lost 5 bases and 5 bases, in that order; junction bases with no gene match: 8. CDR3 bases: TGTGCCAGCAGCGGGTGGACAGGGCCAAACGAGCAGTACTTC. It translates to CASSGWTGPNEQYF.

This clonotype turned up a few times. The genes are TRBV20-1 and TRBJ2-1; weak D call: TRBD2 (5 bases). Trimming stripped 2 bases from V and 0 bases from J, with 14 bases between. The CDR3 is made up of 16 amino acids. The germline V gene encodes CDR1 DFQATT and CDR2 SNEGSKA (reference sequence). The CDR3 DNA is TGCAGTGCTAGATCCGCCCTGGGGAGCTCCTACAATGAGCAGTTCTTC. Encoded protein: CSARSALGSSYNEQFF.

This rearrangement joins TRBV14 to TRBJ2-3; TRBD2 matches at 13 bases. CDR1 SGHDN and CDR2 FVKESK come from the germline V gene. The junction had 5 bases not matched to a gene; V was cut back by 6 bases and J by 5 bases. The CDR3 spans 15 residues. CDR3 in DNA: TGTGCCAGCAGGAGGACTAGCGGGAGAGGAGATACGCAGTATTTT. Amino acids: CASRRTSGRGDTQYF. Full variable domain (remainder filled in from reference TRBV14 and TRBJ2-3): EAGVTQFPSHSVIEKGQTVTLRCDPISGHDNLYWYRRVMGKEIKFLLHFVKESKQDESGMPNNRFLAERTGGTYSTLKVQPAELEDSGVYFCASRRTSGRGDTQYFGPGTRLTVL.

This clonotype was counted between two and nine times. The rearrangement uses TRBV7-2 and TRBJ2-7, with TRBD2 as a possible D gene (6 bases). The ends were cut back, 2 bases at V and 2 bases at J, with 16 bases in the middle. The CDR3 runs 16 residues. The germline V gene encodes CDR1 SGHTA and CDR2 FQGNSA. CDR3 region: CASSLNPGGATYEQYF. As DNA, the CDR3 is TGTGCCAGCAGCTTAAACCCTGGCGGGGCGACCTACGAGCAGTACTTC.

This clonotype was detected many times. The chain carries TRBV3-1 and TRBJ2-7; no firm D call. The CDR3 loop spans 14 amino acids. The V gene's germline CDR1 is LGHDT and CDR2 YNNKEL (reference sequence). V was pared by 0 bases and J by 0 bases, with 6 bases between. The CDR3: CASSQERFSYEQYF. As DNA, the CDR3 is TGTGCCAGCAGCCAAGAGCGATTCTCCTACGAGCAGTACTTC.

This clonotype was observed a handful of times. V is TRBV20-1 and J is TRBJ2-2; a weak D match, TRBD1 (8 bases). Per germline, CDR1 DFQATT and CDR2 SNEGSKA (reference sequence). This CDR3 region has 16 residues. Trimming cost V 6 bases and J 5 bases, with 22 bases left between them. The CDR3 is CSAGITGGAPTGELFF. For the CDR3, the DNA is TGCAGTGCGGGAATAACAGGGGGGGCCCCAACCGGGGAGCTGTTTTTT.